What follows describes a single T cell receptor (beta chain). What it recognizes is unknown. Trimming removed 2 bases at V and 6 bases at J, with 14 bases between. Looked up from germline, CDR1 is MDHEN and CDR2 is SYDVKM. The CDR3 runs to 14 residues. The sample is drawn from a study of blood T cells in healthy people across ages. Sample-barcoded 5' priming and a J-beta primer mix drove a second PCR of roughly 7 to 11 cycles. Each cDNA molecule carried a tag from a template-switch adaptor that contained 12 random nucleotides. TCRdb fed the 5' RACE reads into MiXCR, producing one record per CDR3 protein. The sample consists of around 800,000 distinct CDR3 sequences, 62% of them appearing once. Extraction of total RNA produced a minimum of 6 micrograms from each sample. The study's findings and limits: Age advanced and TCR beta diversity per million T cells fell, roughly linearly.

The receptor's source is a young man in good health. Sample: blood. The chain couples TRBV28 to TRBJ2-7; D remains unclear. CDR3 region: CASSLGWEGFEQYF. The CDR3 nucleotides read TGTGCCAGCAGTTTAGGGTGGGAAGGGTTCGAGCAGTACTTC.